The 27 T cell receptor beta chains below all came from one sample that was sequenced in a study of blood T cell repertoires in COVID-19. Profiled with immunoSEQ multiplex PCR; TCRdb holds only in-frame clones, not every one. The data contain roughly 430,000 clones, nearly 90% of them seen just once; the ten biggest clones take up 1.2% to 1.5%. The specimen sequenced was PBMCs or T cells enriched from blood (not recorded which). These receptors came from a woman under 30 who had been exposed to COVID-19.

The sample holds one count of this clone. The CDR3 loop is CSVGETGSRQPQHF. CDR3 in DNA: TGCAGCGTGGGGGAGACAGGGTCGCGGCAGCCCCAGCATTTT. The chain links TRBV29-1 to TRBJ1-5; 7 nucleotides match TRBD1. CDR1 is SQVTM, CDR2 ANQGSEA, per germline. The V segment lost 6 bases and the J segment 7 bases; nucleotides outside the gene matches: 12. CDR3 length equals 14 residues.

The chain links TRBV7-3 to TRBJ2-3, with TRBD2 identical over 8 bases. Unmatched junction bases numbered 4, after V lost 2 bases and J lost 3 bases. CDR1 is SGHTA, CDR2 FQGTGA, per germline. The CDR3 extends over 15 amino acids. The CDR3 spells CASSLSGGPTDTQYF. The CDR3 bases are TGTGCCAGCAGCTTATCGGGGGGGCCAACAGATACGCAGTATTTT.

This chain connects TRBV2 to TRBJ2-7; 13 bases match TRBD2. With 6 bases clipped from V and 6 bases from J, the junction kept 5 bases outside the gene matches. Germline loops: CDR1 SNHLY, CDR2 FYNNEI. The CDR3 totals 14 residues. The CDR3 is CASRDGLAGAEQYF. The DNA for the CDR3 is TGTGCCAGCAGGGACGGACTAGCGGGAGCCGAGCAGTACTTC.

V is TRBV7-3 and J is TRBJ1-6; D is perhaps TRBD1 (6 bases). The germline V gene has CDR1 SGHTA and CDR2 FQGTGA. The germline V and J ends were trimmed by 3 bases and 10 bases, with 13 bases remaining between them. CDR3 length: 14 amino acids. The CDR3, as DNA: TGTGCCAGCAGCTTGACCTACAGGGAATCACCCCTCCACTTT. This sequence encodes CASSLTYRESPLHF.

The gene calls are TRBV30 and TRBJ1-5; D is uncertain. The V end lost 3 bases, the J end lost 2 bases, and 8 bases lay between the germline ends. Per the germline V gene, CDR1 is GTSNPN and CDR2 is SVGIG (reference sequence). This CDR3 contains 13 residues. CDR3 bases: TGTGCCTGGAGCCGACACGGCAATCAGCCCCAGCATTTT. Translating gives CAWSRHGNQPQHF.

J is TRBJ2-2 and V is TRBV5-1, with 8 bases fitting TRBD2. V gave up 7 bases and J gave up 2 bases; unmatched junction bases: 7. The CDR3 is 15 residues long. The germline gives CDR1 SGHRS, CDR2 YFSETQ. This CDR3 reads CASRTSPTNTGELFF. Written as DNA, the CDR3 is TGCGCCAGCCGGACTAGCCCCACTAACACCGGGGAGCTGTTTTTT.

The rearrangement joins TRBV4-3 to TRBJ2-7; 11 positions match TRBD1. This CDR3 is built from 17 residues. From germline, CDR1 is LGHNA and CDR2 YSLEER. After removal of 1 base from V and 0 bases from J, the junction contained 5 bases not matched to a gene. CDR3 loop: CASSQGTGGLSSYEQYF. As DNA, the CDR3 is TGCGCCAGCAGCCAAGGGACAGGGGGCCTTAGCTCCTACGAGCAGTACTTC.

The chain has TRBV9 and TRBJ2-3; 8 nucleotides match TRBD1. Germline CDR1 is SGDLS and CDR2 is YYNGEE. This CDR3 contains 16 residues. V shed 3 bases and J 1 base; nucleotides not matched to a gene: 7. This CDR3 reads CASSARRGLGTDTQYF. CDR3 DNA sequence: TGTGCCAGCAGCGCCCGCAGGGGGCTGGGCACAGATACGCAGTATTTT.

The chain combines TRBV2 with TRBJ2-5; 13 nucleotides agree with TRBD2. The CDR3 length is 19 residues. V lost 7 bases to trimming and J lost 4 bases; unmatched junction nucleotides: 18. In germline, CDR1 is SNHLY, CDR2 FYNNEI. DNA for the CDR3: TGTGCCAGCAAATTTCAAATGTGGCCCACTAGCGGGAGGGGAGAGACCCAGTACTTC. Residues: CASKFQMWPTSGRGETQYF.

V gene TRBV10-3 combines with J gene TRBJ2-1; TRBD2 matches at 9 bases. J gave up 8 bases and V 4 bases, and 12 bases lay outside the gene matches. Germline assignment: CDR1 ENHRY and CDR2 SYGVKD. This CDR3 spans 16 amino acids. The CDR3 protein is CAISVLASSGIDEQFF. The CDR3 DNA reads TGTGCCATCAGTGTTTTGGCTTCTAGCGGGATCGATGAGCAGTTCTTC.

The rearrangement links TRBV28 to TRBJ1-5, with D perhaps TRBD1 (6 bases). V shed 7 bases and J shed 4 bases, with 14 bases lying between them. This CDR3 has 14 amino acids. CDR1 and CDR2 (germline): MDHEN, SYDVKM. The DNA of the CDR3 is TGTGCCAGCATTAGGGGGGGCGGGAATCAGCCCCAGCATTTT. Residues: CASIRGGGNQPQHF.

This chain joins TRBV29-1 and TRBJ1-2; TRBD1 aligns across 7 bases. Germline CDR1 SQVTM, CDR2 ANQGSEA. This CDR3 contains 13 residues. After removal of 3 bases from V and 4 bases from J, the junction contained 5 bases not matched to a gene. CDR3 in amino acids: CSVEIGTVYGYTF. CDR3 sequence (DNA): TGCAGCGTTGAGATCGGGACAGTCTATGGCTACACCTTC.

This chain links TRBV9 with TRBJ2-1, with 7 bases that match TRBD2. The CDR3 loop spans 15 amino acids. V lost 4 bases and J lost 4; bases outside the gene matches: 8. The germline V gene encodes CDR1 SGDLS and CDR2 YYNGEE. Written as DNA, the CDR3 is TGTGCCAGCAGCCCCAGGCTAGCGGCTTACAATGAGCAGTTCTTC. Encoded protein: CASSPRLAAYNEQFF.

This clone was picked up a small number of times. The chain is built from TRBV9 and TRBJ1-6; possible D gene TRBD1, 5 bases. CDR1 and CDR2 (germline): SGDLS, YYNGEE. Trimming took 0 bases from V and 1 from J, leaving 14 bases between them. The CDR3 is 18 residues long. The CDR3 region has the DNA TGTGCCAGCAGCGTAGCCTCGACAGTTAGTTCCTATAATTCACCCCTCCACTTT. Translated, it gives CASSVASTVSSYNSPLHF.

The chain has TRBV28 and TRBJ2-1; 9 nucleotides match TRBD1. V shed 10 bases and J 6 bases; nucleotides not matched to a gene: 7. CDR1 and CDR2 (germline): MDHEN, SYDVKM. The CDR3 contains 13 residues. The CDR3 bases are TGTGCCACCGACCACAGGGGGCGCAATGAGCAGTTCTTC. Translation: CATDHRGRNEQFF.

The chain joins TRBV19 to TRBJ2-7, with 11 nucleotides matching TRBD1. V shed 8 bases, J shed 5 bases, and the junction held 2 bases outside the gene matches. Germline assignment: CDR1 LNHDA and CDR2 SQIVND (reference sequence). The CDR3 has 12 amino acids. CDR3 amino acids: CASGTGGNEQYF. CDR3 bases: TGTGCCAGTGGGACAGGGGGAAACGAGCAGTACTTC.

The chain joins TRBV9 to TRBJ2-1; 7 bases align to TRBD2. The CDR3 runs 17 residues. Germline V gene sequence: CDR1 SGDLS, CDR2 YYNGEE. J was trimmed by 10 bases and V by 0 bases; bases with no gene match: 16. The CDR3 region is CASSVVAGEVPSGEQFF. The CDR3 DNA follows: TGTGCCAGCAGCGTAGTGGCGGGAGAGGTCCCCAGCGGGGAGCAGTTCTTC.

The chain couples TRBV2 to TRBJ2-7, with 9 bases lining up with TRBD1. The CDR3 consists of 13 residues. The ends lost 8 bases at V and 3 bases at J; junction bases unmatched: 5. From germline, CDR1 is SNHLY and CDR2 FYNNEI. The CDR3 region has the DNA TGTGCCAGCTGGACAGGGGAGGTCTACGAGCAGTACTTC. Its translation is CASWTGEVYEQYF.

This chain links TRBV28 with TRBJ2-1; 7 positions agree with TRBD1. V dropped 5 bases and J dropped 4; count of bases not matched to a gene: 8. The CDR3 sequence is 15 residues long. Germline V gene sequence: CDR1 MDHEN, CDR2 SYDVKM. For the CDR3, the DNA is TGTGCCAGCAGTCGACAGGGATCAATATACAATGAGCAGTTCTTC. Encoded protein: CASSRQGSIYNEQFF. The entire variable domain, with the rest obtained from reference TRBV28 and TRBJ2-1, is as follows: DVKVTQSSRYLVKRTGEKVFLECVQDMDHENMFWYRQDPGLGLRLIYFSYDVKMKEKGDIPEGYSVSREKKERFSLILESASTNQTSMYLCASSRQGSIYNEQFFGPGTRLTVL.

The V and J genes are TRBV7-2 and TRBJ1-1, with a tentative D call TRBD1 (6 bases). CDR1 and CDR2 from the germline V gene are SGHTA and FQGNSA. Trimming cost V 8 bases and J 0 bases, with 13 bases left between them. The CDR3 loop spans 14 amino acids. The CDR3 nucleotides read TGTGCCAGCTCCTGGACAGCCATGAACACTGAAGCTTTCTTT. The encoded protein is CASSWTAMNTEAFF.

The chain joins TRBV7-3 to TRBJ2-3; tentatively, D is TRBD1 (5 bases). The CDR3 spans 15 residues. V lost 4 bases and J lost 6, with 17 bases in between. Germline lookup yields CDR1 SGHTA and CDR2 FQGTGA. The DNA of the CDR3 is TGTGCCAGCAGCTCGACGTGGGGCCTGGTGGATACGCAGTATTTT. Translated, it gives CASSSTWGLVDTQYF.

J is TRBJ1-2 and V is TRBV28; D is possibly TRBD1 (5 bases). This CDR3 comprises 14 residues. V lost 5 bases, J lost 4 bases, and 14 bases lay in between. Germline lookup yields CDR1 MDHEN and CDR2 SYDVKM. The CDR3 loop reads CASSATPGGYGYTF. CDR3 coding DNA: TGTGCCAGCAGTGCTACCCCCGGGGGCTATGGCTACACCTTC.

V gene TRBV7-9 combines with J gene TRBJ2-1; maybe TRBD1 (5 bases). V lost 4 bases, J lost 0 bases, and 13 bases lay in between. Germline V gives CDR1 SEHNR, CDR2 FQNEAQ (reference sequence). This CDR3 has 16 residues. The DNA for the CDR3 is TGTGCCAGCAGCTCCGACAGCCCTTCCTCCTACAATGAGCAGTTCTTC. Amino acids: CASSSDSPSSYNEQFF. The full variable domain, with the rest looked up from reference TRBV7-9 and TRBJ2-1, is DTGVSQNPRHKITKRGQNVTFRCDPISEHNRLYWYRQTLGQGPEFLTYFQNEAQLEKSRLLSDRFSAERPKGSFSTLEIQRTEQGDSAMYLCASSSDSPSSYNEQFFGPGTRLTVL.

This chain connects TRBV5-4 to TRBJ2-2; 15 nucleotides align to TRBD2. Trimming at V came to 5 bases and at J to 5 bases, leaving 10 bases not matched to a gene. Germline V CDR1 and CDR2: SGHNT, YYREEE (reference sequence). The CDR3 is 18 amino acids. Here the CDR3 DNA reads TGTGCCAGCAGGCTGATCGGGACTAGCGGGAGGAAAACCGGGGAGCTGTTTTTT. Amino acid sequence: CASRLIGTSGRKTGELFF.

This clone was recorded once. The DNA for the CDR3 is TGTGCCAGCAGTCCCTGGTCCGGGAAGTCCTACGAGCAGTACTTC. It specifies CASSPWSGKSYEQYF. This sequence joins TRBV28 and TRBJ2-7; the D gene is possibly TRBD2 (5 bases). The CDR3 spans 15 residues. Trimming left V 5 bases short and J 1 base short, with 15 bases between. Germline lookup yields CDR1 MDHEN and CDR2 SYDVKM.

CDR3 amino acids: CASSLEIARSGELFF. In DNA, the CDR3 is TGTGCCAGCAGCTTGGAGATAGCGCGATCCGGGGAGCTGTTTTTT. The rearrangement joins TRBV5-4 to TRBJ2-2; D perhaps matches TRBD2 (5 bases). From germline, CDR1 is SGHNT and CDR2 YYREEE (reference sequence). Trimming pared 0 bases from V and 6 bases from J, leaving 12 bases between. CDR3 length: 15 amino acids.

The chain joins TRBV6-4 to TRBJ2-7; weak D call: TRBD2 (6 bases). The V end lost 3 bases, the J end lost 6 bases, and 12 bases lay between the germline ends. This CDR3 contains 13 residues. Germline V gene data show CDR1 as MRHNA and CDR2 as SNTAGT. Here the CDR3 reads CASSEILGGEQYF. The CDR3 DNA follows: TGTGCCAGCAGTGAGATTTTGGGAGGCGAGCAGTACTTC.